This T cell receptor (beta chain) derives from a study of T-cell memory formation after mild COVID-19. There are a few counts of this clonotype. Its antigen is unknown. V lost 0 bases, J lost 4 bases, and 15 bases lay in between. This CDR3 is 16 amino acids long. Germline V lookup: CDR1 LGHDT, CDR2 YNNKEL (reference sequence). Study-wide findings and caveats: CD4+ clones that contracted lay mainly in CM and EM; CD8+ ones lay in EMRA. The pre-infection memory compartment contained some responding clones, suggesting cross-reactive memory joined. From day 15 to 85, contracting clones were balanced between CD4 and CD8, whereas later expanders leaned toward CD4+.

Employing constant-segment primers, 5'RACE generated TCR alpha and TCR beta cDNA libraries bearing sample barcodes and UMIs. TCRdb reprocessed the 5' RACE reads with MiXCR, giving one entry per CDR3 protein. The sample holds just over 400,000 distinct CDR3 sequences, under 25% seen once. The sequence was obtained from an adult woman who had mild COVID-19 (a few samples of this study predate the infection). Cell type and time point are not known. This rearrangement joins TRBV3-1 to TRBJ1-2, with D tentatively TRBD1 (5 bases). Source material: PBMCs or a T cell subset sorted from them (not recorded which). CDR3 coding DNA: TGTGCCAGCAGCCAAGATTGGGACGGAGATAGCTATGGCTACACCTTC. The encoded protein is CASSQDWDGDSYGYTF.